The present T cell receptor beta chain was sequenced within a study of blood T cell repertoires in COVID-19. The wider study: Both acute and convalescent COVID-19 samples were obtained from the United States, Italy and Spain.

CDR1 is MRHNA, CDR2 SNTAGT, per germline. The CDR3 is 17 residues long. Trimming stripped 0 bases from V and 10 bases from J, with 21 bases between. Original data processing: Reference gene primer amplification yielded estimated nucleated cell counts. Measured with immunoSEQ multiplex PCR; TCRdb has only the in-frame clones, and not every one. V and J calls and clone size are those listed in that table; D and trimming were worked out from the DNA. Among approximately 200,000 clones listed, about 90% were seen once. This clone was seen a few times. Participants spanned ages about 18 to 100 years and resided in over 20 US areas. Participants reported their clinical history, and cohort assignment relied on those reports.

Material for sequencing was PBMCs or T cells enriched from blood (not recorded which). J is TRBJ1-4 and V is TRBV6-4; no firm D call. This clonotype was obtained from a man aged 25-45 years who had recovered from COVID-19. Here the CDR3 DNA reads TGTGCCAGCAGTGACTCGATCATACCAGAAGATTCGGGAAAACTGTTTTTT. Translated, it gives CASSDSIIPEDSGKLFF.